The T cell receptor (beta chain) under discussion was sequenced for a study of CD8+ T cells in alopecia areata (dated by TCRdb to 2016 to 2019). With regard to the full study: Treated patients were enrolled in an open-label pilot trial of oral tofacitinib, 5 to 10 mg twice daily, for moderate-to-severe alopecia areata. Tofacitinib was administered for 6 to 18 months, and 6 months of follow-up off drug were then conducted to assess delayed response and recurrence. Disease severity in treated patients was measured with the SALT score, which quantifies the percentage of affected scalp surface area. High-throughput TCRbeta sequencing was used to examine T cell clonal expansion in alopecia areata in both the C3H/HeJ mouse model and human patients. In humans, TCRbeta sequencing was performed on scalp tissue and on sorted CD4+ and CD8+ peripheral blood T cells from healthy controls and from patients with patchy or totalis/universalis alopecia areata. Patients on tofacitinib were biopsied at baseline and after 4 and 24 weeks of treatment, and several of the patients also had a later scalp biopsy. Clonality in the scalp was compared among normal scalp (n=4), patchy alopecia areata scalp (n=8), and alopecia totalis/universalis scalp (n=8). The RNA source kit depended on sample type: the PAXgene miRNA kit for fixed scalp, the miRNeasy kit for PBMCs, and the RNeasy kit for mouse skin. TCRbeta CDR3 regions were amplified by immunoSEQ multiplex PCR using 35 Vbeta forward and 13 Jbeta reverse primers.

This clone was detected once. The antigen it recognizes is unknown. Qualities for individual bases were not recorded, and no much larger clone is one base off. The library was produced with the immunoSEQ multiplex PCR assay. RNA was extracted from all samples and reverse transcribed into cDNA, which served as template for TCR sequencing. First-strand cDNA was synthesized using SuperScript III with a 2:1 mix of oligo-dT and random hexamers. A synthetic immune receptor repertoire was used to measure amplification bias, and any remaining bias was corrected computationally. As for the authors' bioinformatics: Raw reads were preprocessed to remove errors, and CDR3 was defined by IMGT conventions from the conserved cysteine to phenylalanine. To get clonality, Shannon entropy was normalized by log2 of the number of productive unique TCRs and the result was subtracted from 1. Whether scalp clones were CD4 or CD8 was inferred by matching scalp TCRbeta sequences against CD4 and CD8 repertoires sorted from blood. TCRdb retrieved this table from immuneACCESS and kept in-frame rearrangements only. Not all clones are present; in checked studies, unresolved V genes account for under half, and no reason is known for the remainder. The V and J calls and clone size come from that table; D and trimming were worked out from the DNA. The sample records about 180,000 clones, 40% to 55% of which are singletons. The ten largest clones take up around a tenth of the sample.

The germline V gene yields SGHDN for CDR1 and FVKESK for CDR2. At the junction V is shortened by 3 bases and J by 6 bases; bases outside the gene matches: 13. Measured from the cysteine to the phenylalanine, the CDR3 is 16 residues long. Only the CDR3 DNA stays, 48 bases, in frame from base 1. The sample's treatment or condition label, in plain terms: oral pan-JAK inhibitor, 5-10 mg twice daily. From alopecia areata patients, peripheral blood was collected along with lesional scalp punch biopsies. After PBMCs were isolated by density centrifugation and stained for CD3, CD4 and CD8, a FACSAria was used to sort CD4+ and CD8+ T cells. Broader findings and caveats from the paper: Shared TCR sequences between patients were less evident than in mice, which may be partly attributable to HLA diversity in the patient population. Unlike mouse skin, where gammadelta T cells dominate, normal human skin contains resident alphabeta T cells that get sequenced too, which complicates analysis of the scalp TCR repertoire. Scalp clonality and the number of expanded CD8+ clones among the top 100 scalp clones were significantly decreased by tofacitinib. Higher clonality and more expanded CD8+ clones were observed in lesional scalp than in normal scalp, particularly in alopecia totalis/universalis, a finding suggestive of antigenic drive. During tofacitinib treatment, many expanded lesional clones remained in scalp and blood, and this persistence may partly explain relapse after treatment is stopped. Because the treated cohort was small and had only one nonresponder, larger studies are needed to examine links between baseline CD8+ expansion and response.

The source is a human donor with alopecia areata. The chain links TRBV14 with TRBJ2-5; 7 bases in between match TRBD1. Source: CD8+ T cells sorted from blood, taken around week 53, from a patient treated with tofacitinib. This receptor carries the CDR3 CASSHGLQGMVQTQYF. The bases read TGTGCCAGCAGCCACGGTTTACAGGGGATGGTTCAGACCCAGTACTTC.